These 25 T cell receptor beta chains were sequenced from one sample in a study of T cells in Graves' hyperthyroidism and ophthalmopathy. TCR beta CDR3 region amplification was performed from RNA transcripts. First-round RT-PCR with HTBI primers amplified the TCR CDR3 region. TCRdb re-called the multiplex PCR reads with MiXCR, one entry per CDR3 protein. The table lists 620,000 or so distinct CDR3 sequences, roughly 14% of them singletons. Material for sequencing was blood. These receptors came from a woman in her forties or fifties with Graves' ophthalmopathy.

This clonotype was seen at least ten times. The V gene is TRBV30, the J gene TRBJ2-2; no clear D. There are 14 residues in the CDR3. V lost 0 bases and J lost 4, with 9 bases in between. Germline CDR1 GTSNPN, CDR2 SVGIG (reference sequence). The DNA of the CDR3 is TGTGCCTGGAGTGTATGGCAGCCCACCGGGGAGCTGTTTTTT. This encodes CAWSVWQPTGELFF.

This clonotype was recorded many times. This sequence joins TRBV30 and TRBJ2-7; D gene ambiguous. V was pared by 4 bases and J by 2 bases, with 12 bases between. CDR3 length equals 13 residues. Germline V gene sequence: CDR1 GTSNPN, CDR2 SVGIG (reference sequence). The DNA for the CDR3 is TGTGCCTGGATACGCCGAGACACCTACGAGCAGTACTTC. This encodes CAWIRRDTYEQYF.

The table lists this clonotype with many counts. J is TRBJ2-2 and V is TRBV5-1, with D unresolved. With 4 bases removed from V and 4 bases from J, the gap between germline ends came to 17 bases. The length of the CDR3 is 16 residues. CDR1 is SGHRS, CDR2 YFSETQ, per germline. The CDR3 loop reads CASSRQTTDGTGELFF. The CDR3 DNA reads TGCGCCAGCAGCAGGCAGACAACAGACGGCACCGGGGAGCTGTTTTTT.

This clonotype occurred many times. The chain recombines TRBV29-1 with TRBJ2-3, with TRBD2 matching over 11 bases. Trimming removed 3 bases from V and 4 bases from J; junction bases left unmatched: 6. The germline V gene has CDR1 SQVTM and CDR2 ANQGSEA. The CDR3 is 15 residues long. The CDR3 reads CSVEVAGGLADTQYF. CDR3 DNA: TGCAGCGTTGAGGTAGCGGGAGGGCTCGCAGATACGCAGTATTTT.

The sample holds many counts of this clonotype. This chain links TRBV28 with TRBJ2-3; 9 bases align to TRBD2. This CDR3 region has 16 residues. After removal of 3 bases from V and 1 base from J, the junction contained 5 bases not matched to a gene. Germline-derived CDR1 and CDR2 are MDHEN and SYDVKM. In nucleotides, the CDR3 is TGTGCCAGCAGTTTTCGACTAGCGGATGGCACAGATACGCAGTATTTT. Protein product: CASSFRLADGTDTQYF. The variable domain in full, completed from reference TRBV28 and TRBJ2-3, reads DVKVTQSSRYLVKRTGEKVFLECVQDMDHENMFWYRQDPGLGLRLIYFSYDVKMKEKGDIPEGYSVSREKKERFSLILESASTNQTSMYLCASSFRLADGTDTQYFGPGTRLTVL.

The rearrangement joins TRBV6-2 or TRBV6-3 to TRBJ2-1; 11 positions agree with TRBD2. Gene TRBJ2-7 matches the end of the DNA better, so the J call may be wrong. Germline CDR1 MNHEY, CDR2 SVGEGT. This CDR3 has 16 residues. CDR3 loop: CASSYSRLAGRNEQYF. The CDR3 bases are TGTGCCAGCAGTTACTCTCGACTAGCGGGACGGAATGAGCAGTACTTC.

This clonotype appeared a few times. The chain couples TRBV6-2 or TRBV6-3 to TRBJ1-2; D uncertain. This CDR3 region has 13 residues. Germline assignment: CDR1 MNHEY and CDR2 SVGEGT. V lost 8 bases to trimming and J lost 5 bases, with 15 bases between them. The CDR3 sequence is CASGVAGYYGYTF. The CDR3 DNA reads as TGTGCCAGCGGCGTAGCGGGATATTATGGCTACACCTTC.

This clonotype showed up just a few times. The chain is built from TRBV4-2 and TRBJ1-5, with TRBD1 matching 7 bases. V gave up 2 bases and J gave up 1 base; unmatched junction bases: 2. The CDR3 sequence is 15 residues long. Germline values: CDR1 LGHNA, CDR2 YNFKEQ. DNA for the CDR3: TGTGCCAGCAGCCAACCGGACAGGAGCAATCAGCCCCAGCATTTT. It translates to CASSQPDRSNQPQHF.

This clonotype was seen at least ten times. The V call is TRBV6-5, the J call TRBJ2-1; D gene ambiguous. Germline V gene data show CDR1 as MNHEY and CDR2 as SVGAGI. Between the trimmed V and J ends, which lost 0 bases and 4 bases, there was a span of 7 bases. There are 14 residues in the CDR3. In DNA form, the CDR3 reads TGTGCCAGCAGTTACTCAGATGAATACAATGAGCAGTTCTTC. As protein: CASSYSDEYNEQFF.

This clonotype was counted many times. V usage is TRBV7-9 and J usage is TRBJ2-7; the D gene is possibly TRBD2 (5 bases). The CDR3 covers 13 residues. V was trimmed by 1 base and J by 6 bases, leaving 10 bases between them. Germline V gives CDR1 SEHNR, CDR2 FQNEAQ (reference sequence). Written as DNA, the CDR3 is TGTGCCAGCAGCTTAGTGGAGGCGAGCGAGCAGTACTTC. Its protein product is CASSLVEASEQYF.

In its sample, this clonotype was seen a few times. The chain employs TRBV5-1 and TRBJ2-1; 8 bases fit TRBD2. The CDR3 is made up of 16 amino acids. Germline CDR1 SGHRS, CDR2 YFSETQ. V was clipped by 4 bases and J by 3 bases; unmatched bases: 9. The CDR3 reads CASSQLSSGSYNEQFF. CDR3 DNA sequence: TGCGCCAGCAGCCAGCTTTCCAGCGGGAGCTACAATGAGCAGTTCTTC.

This clonotype was seen at least ten times. The chain carries TRBV6-2 or TRBV6-3 and TRBJ2-7, with D unresolved. This CDR3 contains 13 residues. CDR1 is MNHEY and CDR2 is SVGEGT in the germline V gene. The V gene lost 2 bases and the J gene lost 6 bases, with 11 bases spanning the gap. As DNA, the CDR3 is TGTGCCAGCAGTTACCCCGGACCTTCCGAGCAGTACTTC. This codes for CASSYPGPSEQYF.

This clonotype was seen at least ten times. The chain uses TRBV30 and TRBJ2-3; 10 positions match TRBD2. Germline V gene sequence: CDR1 GTSNPN, CDR2 SVGIG (reference sequence). The CDR3 covers 14 residues. With 4 bases clipped from V and 0 bases from J, the junction kept 1 base outside the gene matches. CDR3 region: CAWKTSGSTDTQYF. The CDR3 region has the DNA TGTGCCTGGAAGACTAGCGGGAGCACAGATACGCAGTATTTT.

In DNA form, the CDR3 reads TGTGCCAGCAGCAGTCTCCGACGGACCTTCTCTGGGGCCAACGTCCTGACTTTC. It encodes CASSSLRRTFSGANVLTF. V usage is TRBV12-3 or TRBV12-4 and J usage is TRBJ2-6; D not certain. Trimming took 6 bases from V and 0 from J, leaving 18 bases between them. The CDR3 consists of 18 residues.

This clonotype appeared many times. V gene TRBV20-1 combines with J gene TRBJ1-5; 7 bases line up with TRBD1. CDR1 and CDR2 (germline): DFQATT, SNEGSKA (reference sequence). V was clipped by 5 bases and J by 3 bases; unmatched bases: 7. The CDR3 spans 14 residues. In nucleotides, the CDR3 is TGCAGTGCTTCGAGGGGGCGGATCAATCAGCCCCAGCATTTT. It translates to CSASRGRINQPQHF.

The chain employs TRBV20-1 and TRBJ1-2; 7 bases are a match to TRBD1. The CDR3 runs 14 residues. The germline CDR1 and CDR2 sequences are DFQATT and SNEGSKA (reference sequence). Germline trimming cut 1 base from V and 3 bases from J; bases unmatched to any gene: 5. This CDR3 reads CSARAMTGYYGYTF. The CDR3 nucleotides are TGCAGTGCTAGAGCGATGACAGGGTACTATGGCTACACCTTC.

The table lists this clonotype with many counts. V usage is TRBV20-1 and J usage is TRBJ2-1, with D uncertain. CDR3 size: 14 residues. Trimming left V 2 bases short and J 0 bases short, with 8 bases between. Germline lookup yields CDR1 DFQATT and CDR2 SNEGSKA (reference sequence). Here the CDR3 reads CSARRQSSYNEQFF. The CDR3 nucleotides read TGCAGTGCTAGACGCCAGTCCTCCTACAATGAGCAGTTCTTC.

This clonotype has ten or more counts. The V gene is TRBV18, the J gene TRBJ2-1; D not certain. From germline, CDR1 is KGHSH and CDR2 LQKENI. CDR3 length: 16 residues. The ends were cut back, 1 base at V and 4 bases at J, with 14 bases in the middle. The CDR3 nucleotides are TGTGCCAGCTCACCACTTTTCAGAACCCCGTACAATGAGCAGTTCTTC. Translated: CASSPLFRTPYNEQFF.

This clonotype was observed at least ten times. The CDR3 DNA reads as TGTGCCAGCAGTTTCGGTGGAGGGGCCACCTACGAGCAGTACTTC. Its protein product is CASSFGGGATYEQYF. This rearrangement joins TRBV28 to TRBJ2-7; TRBD2 might be the D (6 bases). This CDR3 is 15 amino acids long. Between the trimmed V and J ends, which lost 3 bases and 2 bases, there was a span of 14 bases. From germline, CDR1 is MDHEN and CDR2 SYDVKM. The variable domain in full, completed from reference TRBV28 and TRBJ2-7, reads DVKVTQSSRYLVKRTGEKVFLECVQDMDHENMFWYRQDPGLGLRLIYFSYDVKMKEKGDIPEGYSVSREKKERFSLILESASTNQTSMYLCASSFGGGATYEQYFGPGTRLTVT.

This chain joins TRBV7-9 and TRBJ1-1; 7 nucleotides match TRBD1. This CDR3 comprises 15 residues. The J segment lost 1 base and the V segment lost 2 bases, leaving 4 bases of the junction unmatched. The germline gives CDR1 SEHNR, CDR2 FQNEAQ (reference sequence). The CDR3 loop reads CASSLLGQKNTEAFF. In nucleotides, the CDR3 is TGTGCCAGCAGCTTACTGGGACAGAAGAACACTGAAGCTTTCTTT.

V usage is TRBV25-1 and J usage is TRBJ2-2; TRBD2 aligns across 11 bases. Germline-derived CDR1 and CDR2 are MGHDK and SYGVNS. V trimming: 5 bases; J trimming: 1 base; junction bases outside the gene matches: 6. The CDR3 runs 17 residues. The DNA for the CDR3 is TGTGCCAGCAGTCGAGGGGGACTAGCGGTGAACACCGGGGAGCTGTTTTTT. Its protein product is CASSRGGLAVNTGELFF.

This clonotype was picked up many times. The CDR3 nucleotides read TGTGCCAGCTCACCACAACGGCTAGACAATGAGCAGTTCTTC. Its protein is CASSPQRLDNEQFF. The chain couples TRBV18 to TRBJ2-1; D call uncertain. V gave up 1 base and J gave up 5 bases, with 9 bases separating them. The germline gives CDR1 KGHSH, CDR2 LQKENI. The CDR3 is 14 residues long.

This clonotype was counted many times. CDR3 sequence (DNA): TGTGCCTGGAATCCTACAGGGGACTATGGCTACACCTTC. Translated, it gives CAWNPTGDYGYTF. This chain links TRBV30 with TRBJ1-2; 7 bases line up with TRBD1. Trimming cost V 4 bases and J 3 bases; bases outside gene matches: 5. In germline, CDR1 is GTSNPN, CDR2 SVGIG (reference sequence). This CDR3 has 13 residues.

At least ten counts were recorded for this clonotype. V gene TRBV7-8 combines with J gene TRBJ2-1; 11 bases line up with TRBD2. V lost 5 bases and J lost 3; bases outside the gene matches: 12. Germline V gene sequence: CDR1 SGHVS, CDR2 FQNEAQ. The CDR3 contains 18 residues. The CDR3 region is CASSPRGLAGGGYNEQFF. The CDR3, as DNA: TGTGCCAGCAGCCCCCGTGGGCTAGCGGGAGGAGGCTACAATGAGCAGTTCTTC. The full variable domain, in which reference TRBV7-8 and TRBJ2-1 provide the parts outside the CDR3, is GAGVSQSPRYKVAKRGQDVALRCDPISGHVSLFWYQQALGQGPEFLTYFQNEAQLDKSGLPSDRFFAERPEGSVSTLKIQRTQQEDSAVYLCASSPRGLAGGGYNEQFFGPGTRLTVL.

The CDR3 bases are TGTGCCACCAGCAGAGACCCCGGGACAGCGTACGAGCAGTACTTC. Protein: CATSRDPGTAYEQYF. This chain connects TRBV15 to TRBJ2-7, with TRBD1 matching over 7 bases. This CDR3 is built from 15 residues. In germline, CDR1 is LNHNV, CDR2 YYDKDF (reference sequence). J was trimmed by 4 bases and V by 0 bases; bases with no gene match: 6. Filled out from reference TRBV15 and TRBJ2-7, the complete variable domain reads DAMVIQNPRYQVTQFGKPVTLSCSQTLNHNVMYWYQQKSSQAPKLLFHYYDKDFNNEADTPDNFQSRRPNTSFCFLDIRSPGLGDTAMYLCATSRDPGTAYEQYFGPGTRLTVT.